This TCR beta chain is drawn from a study of blood T cell repertoires in COVID-19. Looking at the study overall: Samples came from the United States, Italy and Spain, spanning acute and convalescent COVID-19. The cDNA or gDNA used as material had been derived from T cells, B-cell-depleted T cells, or PBMCs.

The CDR3 sequence is 14 residues long. In germline, CDR1 is SGHKS, CDR2 YYEKEE (reference sequence). The junction had 4 bases not matched to a gene; V was cut back by 5 bases and J by 1 base. Recruited during active infection, patients (from Seattle) were subsequently followed longitudinally. In the original analysis: Using reference gene primer amplification, nucleated cell counts were estimated. Clones were sequenced by immunoSEQ multiplex PCR, and TCRdb holds only the in-frame ones, with some missing. V and J calls plus clone size are reproduced from that table; the DNA served to infer D and trimming. Counted here are some 80,000 clones, roughly 92% occurring once; the ten biggest clones make up 2.5% to 3%.

The V gene is TRBV5-5, the J gene TRBJ2-7; 9 bases map to TRBD2. Sequencing input: peripheral blood. The source is a man aged 50 or older with COVID-19, enrolled during active disease. CDR3 DNA sequence: TGTGCCAGCAGGCTAGCGGGACCATCCTACGAGCAGTACTTC. This translates into CASRLAGPSYEQYF.